Listed below are T cell receptor beta chains from one sample, sequenced in a study of T cell responses to AZD1222 COVID-19 vaccine. TCRdb's table, derived via immunoSEQ multiplex PCR, lists solely in-frame clones and lacks some. The table has about 160,000 clones, 92% seen once. Specimen: peripheral blood, collected on day 0 of MenACWY control vaccination. The source is an adult in good health. CDR3s include the opening cysteine and the closing phenylalanine or tryptophan. A D gene is named only where the DNA matches it firmly. Clone size is not always given. Where it is, it says once, few, many or a class for expanded clones.

clone_size j_call d_call v_call cdr3_nt cdr3_aa
NA TRBJ2-7 NA TRBV18 TGTGCCAGCTCATCGGGCAGGGGCTACGAGCAGTACTTC CASSSGRGYEQYF
NA TRBJ2-5 NA TRBV4-3 TGCGCCAGCAGCCAAGATCTCGGACTCCAGACCCAGTACTTC CASSQDLGLQTQYF
NA TRBJ1-3 NA TRBV3-1/TRBV3-2 TGTGCCAGCAGCCAAGTTGCCGGAAACACCATATATTTT CASSQVAGNTIYF
NA TRBJ2-5 TRBD1 TRBV5-1 TGCGCCAGCAGCTTAAACCCCGGGACAGGGCAAGAGACCCAGTACTTC CASSLNPGTGQETQYF
few TRBJ2-1 NA TRBV4-3 TGCGCCAGCAGCCAAGAGGGCCGGGAGTTCGATGAGCAGTTCTTC CASSQEGREFDEQFF
NA TRBJ1-4 NA TRBV27 TGTGCCAGCACTACGAGGGGGAGAACTAATGAAAAACTGTTTTTT CASTTRGRTNEKLFF
few TRBJ2-7 NA TRBV11-2 TGTGCCAGCAGCCCCGGAGCAGGGCTATACGAGCAGTACTTC CASSPGAGLYEQYF
NA TRBJ1-2 NA TRBV29-1 TGCAGCGTTGGAAATGGGGGTGGAAATGGCTACACCTTC CSVGNGGGNGYTF
NA TRBJ1-1 NA TRBV18 TGTGCCAGCTCACCACCTAGGATAAGTAACACTGAAGCTTTCTTT CASSPPRISNTEAFF
NA TRBJ1-2 NA TRBV5-6 TGTGCCAGCAGCTTGGGTAATTATGGCTACACCTTC CASSLGNYGYTF
NA TRBJ1-1 NA TRBV19 TGTGCCAGTGGTTCTGGGAGGGACACTGAAGCTTTCTTT CASGSGRDTEAFF
NA TRBJ1-3 NA TRBV9 TGTGCCAGCAGCGTTGTTGCCCAAGAAGGAAACACCATATATTTT CASSVVAQEGNTIYF
NA TRBJ1-4 NA TRBV27 TGTGCCAGCAGTTCCAGGATAACCCCTTTTGAAAAACTGTTTTTT CASSSRITPFEKLFF
few TRBJ1-2 TRBD1 TRBV27 TGTGCCAGCAGTTTCATGGACAGGGCGGGTGGCTACACCTTC CASSFMDRAGGYTF
NA TRBJ2-5 TRBD1 TRBV29-1 TGCAGCGCCACAGGGGCGGCTGAGACCCAGTACTTC CSATGAAETQYF
NA TRBJ1-1 NA TRBV30 TGTGCCTGGAGTAATTTGGGGAGGAACACTGAAGCTTTCTTT CAWSNLGRNTEAFF
NA TRBJ1-4 NA TRBV24-1 TGTGCCACCAGTAGGGGAGGGGAAAAACTGTTTTTT CATSRGGEKLFF
NA TRBJ2-2 TRBD1 TRBV6-5 TGTGCCAGCCGATTAGACAGGGCCACCGGGGAGCTGTTTTTT CASRLDRATGELFF
NA TRBJ1-5 NA TRBV23-1 TGCGCCAGCAGTCAATCCTACCAGGGAGGGAACAATCAGCCCCAGCATTTT CASSQSYQGGNNQPQHF
NA TRBJ1-2 NA TRBV18 TGTGCCAGCTCACCACTCCTCCTGACCGAGATAAACTATGGCTACACCTTC CASSPLLLTEINYGYTF
NA TRBJ1-1 NA TRBV6-4 TGTGCCAGCAGTGCACAGTTAAACACTGAAGCTTTCTTT CASSAQLNTEAFF
NA TRBJ2-1 TRBD2 TRBV18 TGTGCCAGCTGTTCTAGCGGGAGTTCAGATGAGCAGTTCTTC CASCSSGSSDEQFF
NA TRBJ2-5 TRBD1 TRBV18 TGTGCCAGCTCACCACGGCAGGGGGACCAAGAGACCCAGTACTTC CASSPRQGDQETQYF
NA TRBJ1-2 NA TRBV19 TGTGCCAGTAGTATGCCTAGGTGGGCAGGGGATGGCTACACCTTC CASSMPRWAGDGYTF
few TRBJ2-3 TRBD2 TRBV3-1/TRBV3-2 TGTGCCAGCAGCCAAACTTTTAGCGGGAGGGAGGCAGATACGCAGTATTTT CASSQTFSGREADTQYF
once TRBJ2-2 TRBD2 TRBV24-1 TGTGCCACCAGTGATTTGATACCTAGCGGGAGATGGGACACCGGGGAGCTGTTTTTT CATSDLIPSGRWDTGELFF
NA TRBJ2-3 NA TRBV7-9 TGTGCCAGCAGCTTAGTAGAAAGGTCTACAGATACGCAGTATTTT CASSLVERSTDTQYF
NA TRBJ2-7 TRBD1 TRBV7-9 TGTGCCAGCAGCGTGACAGGGGGTAGTTACGAGCAGTACTTC CASSVTGGSYEQYF
once TRBJ2-7 TRBD2 TRBV6-5 TGTGCCAGCAGTTACAAACCAGCGGGGGCGGGAGAGCAGTACTTC CASSYKPAGAGEQYF
NA TRBJ2-7 NA TRBV18 TGTGCCAGCTCACAACAGGGAAATTACGAGCAGTACTTC CASSQQGNYEQYF
NA TRBJ1-2 TRBD1 TRBV24-1 TGTGCCACCAAACCCGGACAGGGGGACGGCTACACCTTC CATKPGQGDGYTF
NA TRBJ1-6 NA TRBV30 TGTGCCTGGAGTGGCGGGGGCAATAATTCACCCCTCCACTTT CAWSGGGNNSPLHF
NA TRBJ2-2 TRBD2 TRBV18 TGTGCCAGCTCATCCCTCCGGACTAGCGCGAGCACCGGGGAGCTGTTTTTT CASSSLRTSASTGELFF
NA TRBJ2-2 NA TRBV23-1 TGCGCCAGCAGTCACGGAGACAGGTTTCGTAACACCGGGGAGCTGTTTTTT CASSHGDRFRNTGELFF
NA TRBJ2-1 TRBD2 TRBV7-2 TGTGCCAGCAGCTTAGAGCTAGCGGGCCTTAACAATGAGCAGTTCTTC CASSLELAGLNNEQFF
NA TRBJ2-5 TRBD1 TRBV10-3 TGTGCCATCAGTGAGGGGACAGGGCGGGAGACCCAGTACTTC CAISEGTGRETQYF
NA TRBJ1-6 NA TRBV18 TGTGCCAGCTCAGCAGGGCCCGTGGGTAATTCACCCCTCCACTTT CASSAGPVGNSPLHF
NA TRBJ2-7 NA TRBV4-1 TGCGCCAGCAGCCGCGGTGGGGGAAGTGGGTCCTACGAGCAGTACTTC CASSRGGGSGSYEQYF
NA TRBJ1-5 TRBD1 TRBV5-6 TGTGCCAGCAGCCGCCGGGACAGGGGATTTAGCAATCAGCCCCAGCATTTT CASSRRDRGFSNQPQHF
NA TRBJ2-1 TRBD1 TRBV6-4 TGTGCCAGCAGTGACGAAGGGGGCTATGAGCAGTTCTTC CASSDEGGYEQFF
NA TRBJ2-7 NA TRBV6-2/TRBV6-3 TGTGCCAGCAGTCCAATCCAGGGTTTAAACGAGCAGTACTTC CASSPIQGLNEQYF
NA TRBJ1-5 NA TRBV28 TGTGCCAGCAGTTCTCCCGCCAGGGATGGCAATCAGCCCCAGCATTTT CASSSPARDGNQPQHF
once TRBJ2-7 NA TRBV11-2 TGTGCCAGCAGCGCATTGAAAGGGGGTCCCTACGAGCAGTACTTC CASSALKGGPYEQYF
NA TRBJ2-5 NA TRBV18 TGTGCCAGCTCACCCCAGCAGGGCCAAGAGACCCAGTACTTC CASSPQQGQETQYF
NA TRBJ2-1 NA TRBV5-8 TGTGCCAGCAGCCGGTTGACTCGCGAGTGGGGGAGCTCCTACAATGAGCAGTTCTTC CASSRLTREWGSSYNEQFF
once TRBJ1-5 NA TRBV7-3 TGTGCCAGCAGCTTAACGGGGGGCGCGGGGCAGCCCCAGCATTTT CASSLTGGAGQPQHF
NA TRBJ1-1 TRBD1 TRBV30 TGTGCCTGGAGGCGAGGACAGGGGGCCTTAGGGGCTTTCTTT CAWRRGQGALGAFF